The next 21 T cell receptor beta chains were all read from a single sample in a study of blood T cell repertoires in COVID-19. The assay was immunoSEQ multiplex PCR, and TCRdb's table has in-frame clones only and misses some. The sample has around 120,000 clones, roughly 85% seen once. Sequencing used peripheral blood. These TCRs come from a human donor in a cohort sampled during active COVID-19.

The rearrangement uses TRBV6-2 or TRBV6-3 and TRBJ2-2; 9 nucleotides align to TRBD2. Germline V gene sequence: CDR1 MNHEY, CDR2 SVGEGT. This CDR3 is 15 amino acids long. V lost 5 bases and J lost 5; bases outside the gene matches: 6. CDR3 sequence (DNA): TGTGCCAGCAGTGGAAGCGGGAGGCGGACCGGGGAGCTGTTTTTT. Its translation is CASSGSGRRTGELFF.

This chain uses TRBV28 with TRBJ2-2, with TRBD2 identical over 13 bases. Germline V gene lookup returns CDR1 MDHEN and CDR2 SYDVKM. V was pared by 6 bases and J by 5 bases, with 9 bases of the junction left unmatched. CDR3 length: 17 residues. The DNA of the CDR3 is TGTGCCAGCAGCCCACCGGGACTAGCGGGGTTGACCGGGGAGCTGTTTTTT. Translated: CASSPPGLAGLTGELFF.

The chain employs TRBV15 and TRBJ2-1, with D possibly TRBD2 on 7 matching bases. Germline V lookup: CDR1 LNHNV, CDR2 YYDKDF (reference sequence). This CDR3 region has 15 residues. Deletions cut 6 bases from V and 0 bases from J, with 12 bases between. DNA for the CDR3: TGTGCCACCAGAATAGGGGGGGGCTCCTACAATGAGCAGTTCTTC. Protein product: CATRIGGGSYNEQFF.

The chain links TRBV5-1 to TRBJ1-1; D is perhaps TRBD1 (6 bases). CDR3 length: 14 amino acids. Per germline, CDR1 SGHRS and CDR2 YFSETQ. V lost 0 bases, J lost 4 bases, and 10 bases lay in between. The CDR3 DNA reads TGCGCCAGCAGCTTGGAAGGGGGGGTCACTGAAGCTTTCTTT. This gives the protein CASSLEGGVTEAFF.

The rearrangement uses TRBV28 and TRBJ1-5, with 7 bases identical to TRBD1. This CDR3 comprises 14 residues. The J segment lost 7 bases and the V segment lost 6 bases, leaving 9 bases of the junction unmatched. Germline V gene lookup returns CDR1 MDHEN and CDR2 SYDVKM. This chain's CDR3 is CASRDRAPGQPQHF. The CDR3 nucleotides read TGTGCCAGCAGAGACAGGGCCCCTGGCCAGCCCCAGCATTTT.

This clone was counted only a few times. This chain joins TRBV5-8 and TRBJ2-1, with 7 nucleotides matching TRBD1. V shed 3 bases and J 7 bases; nucleotides not matched to a gene: 7. CDR3 length: 14 amino acids. Germline V CDR1 and CDR2: SGHTS, YDEGEE. The CDR3 spells CASSSGQGVNEQFF. Written as DNA, the CDR3 is TGTGCCAGCAGCTCGGGGCAGGGGGTAAATGAGCAGTTCTTC.

The table lists this clone with a few counts. V usage is TRBV12-3 or TRBV12-4 and J usage is TRBJ2-6; D gene unclear. The CDR3 spans 13 residues. V was shortened by 6 bases and J by 4 bases, with 7 bases between the two germline ends. CDR3 sequence reads: CASSLKGANVLTF. In nucleotides, the CDR3 is TGTGCCAGCAGCCTAAAGGGGGCCAACGTCCTGACTTTC.

This chain connects TRBV18 to TRBJ2-1; 7 bases agree with TRBD2. Germline trimming cut 6 bases from V and 4 bases from J; bases unmatched to any gene: 6. The CDR3 loop spans 14 amino acids. Germline CDR1 KGHSH, CDR2 LQKENI. CDR3 in amino acids: CASSPLADYNEQFF. The CDR3 region has the DNA TGTGCCAGCTCCCCGCTAGCGGATTACAATGAGCAGTTCTTC.

The chain carries TRBV18 and TRBJ1-1, with 9 bases aligning to TRBD1. Losses at the gene ends were 2 bases for V and 5 bases for J; bases not matched to a gene: 12. CDR3 length: 17 amino acids. The germline CDR1 and CDR2 sequences are KGHSH and LQKENI. CDR3 DNA: TGTGCCAGCTCACCAAGTCTCCCCACAGGGGGCAATACTGAAGCTTTCTTT. Encoded protein: CASSPSLPTGGNTEAFF. The variable domain in full, completed from reference TRBV18 and TRBJ1-1, reads NAGVMQNPRHLVRRRGQEARLRCSPMKGHSHVYWYRQLPEEGLKFMVYLQKENIIDESGMPKERFSAEFPKEGPSILRIQQVVRGDSAAYFCASSPSLPTGGNTEAFFGQGTRLTVV.

The chain employs TRBV5-1 and TRBJ2-5; 8 bases match TRBD1. The germline V gene encodes CDR1 SGHRS and CDR2 YFSETQ. The length of the CDR3 is 15 residues. The junction had 7 bases not matched to a gene; V was cut back by 0 bases and J by 6 bases. The CDR3 coding sequence is TGCGCCAGCAGCTTGGACGCAGGGGGCGCGCAGACCCAGTACTTC. Its translation is CASSLDAGGAQTQYF.

The rearrangement uses TRBV19 and TRBJ2-5; 10 nucleotides match TRBD2. The CDR3 has 16 amino acids. Per germline, CDR1 LNHDA and CDR2 SQIVND (reference sequence). The V and J ends lost 6 bases and 0 bases, in that order; junction bases with no gene match: 7. The CDR3 protein is CASRKGTSEYQETQYF. The CDR3 DNA reads TGTGCCAGTAGGAAAGGGACTAGCGAGTACCAAGAGACCCAGTACTTC.

A single count supports this clone. This chain connects TRBV28 to TRBJ2-5, with TRBD2 matching 7 bases. V lost 6 bases and J lost 3; bases outside the gene matches: 4. Per germline, CDR1 MDHEN and CDR2 SYDVKM. There are 13 residues in the CDR3. CDR3 in amino acids: CASRLSGKETQYF. In DNA form, the CDR3 reads TGTGCCAGCAGATTAAGCGGGAAAGAGACCCAGTACTTC.

This chain uses TRBV15 with TRBJ2-1; weak D call: TRBD1 (5 bases). This CDR3 is 13 amino acids long. V lost 3 bases and J 9 bases, leaving 12 bases between the germline ends. From germline, CDR1 is LNHNV and CDR2 YYDKDF (reference sequence). The CDR3 nucleotides are TGTGCCACCAGCAGCGTAAGGGGCGGTGAGCAGTTCTTC. As protein: CATSSVRGGEQFF.

The rearrangement links TRBV24-1 to TRBJ2-1, with 10 bases identical to TRBD2. Germline V gene sequence: CDR1 KGHDR, CDR2 SFDVKD. Trimming took 9 bases from V and 2 from J; bases not matched to a gene: 3. This CDR3 comprises 14 residues. The CDR3 sequence is CATASGRAYNEQFF. CDR3 DNA: TGTGCCACCGCAAGCGGGAGGGCCTACAATGAGCAGTTCTTC.

This chain uses TRBV6-6 with TRBJ1-4, with D possibly TRBD1 on 5 matching bases. This CDR3 is 14 amino acids long. Germline values: CDR1 MNHNY, CDR2 SVGAGI (reference sequence). V lost 5 bases to trimming and J lost 0 bases, with 7 bases between them. In DNA form, the CDR3 reads TGTGCCAGCAGTAGGACAACAACTAATGAAAAACTGTTTTTT. Protein product: CASSRTTTNEKLFF.

This clone was detected only once. The chain is built from TRBV12-3 or TRBV12-4 and TRBJ2-5; D possibly corresponds to TRBD2 (6 bases). Trimming took off 8 bases at V and 12 bases at J, with 19 bases between the two ends. The CDR3 covers 12 residues. For the CDR3, the DNA is TGTGCCAGCTCCGCGGGGCTGGGGCGGAAGTACTTC. The encoded protein is CASSAGLGRKYF.

This sequence joins TRBV7-2 and TRBJ2-7; 7 bases are a match to TRBD2. V gave up 4 bases and J gave up 2 bases; unmatched junction bases: 8. The CDR3 is 15 residues long. CDR1 is SGHTA and CDR2 is FQGNSA in the germline V gene. The CDR3 DNA sequence: TGTGCCAGCAGCTACGCCGGTACTAGCGCCTACGAGCAGTACTTC. Its protein is CASSYAGTSAYEQYF. The full variable domain, its missing parts supplied by reference TRBV7-2 and TRBJ2-7, is GAGVSQSPSNKVTEKGKDVELRCDPISGHTALYWYRQSLGQGLEFLIYFQGNSAPDKSGLPSDRFSAERTGGSVSTLTIQRTQQEDSAVYLCASSYAGTSAYEQYFGPGTRLTVT.

For the CDR3, the DNA is TGTGCCAGTACCCAGGAGGGGTTTAGGGTCTCTGGGGCCAACGTCCTGACTTTC. This encodes CASTQEGFRVSGANVLTF. V usage is TRBV19 and J usage is TRBJ2-6; a possible D gene is TRBD2 (6 bases). The V and J ends lost 7 bases and 0 bases respectively, with 19 bases between them. Germline values: CDR1 LNHDA, CDR2 SQIVND (reference sequence). The CDR3 is 18 amino acids.

This chain uses TRBV5-1 with TRBJ1-4; D is possibly TRBD1 (6 bases). Deletions cut 0 bases from V and 5 bases from J, with 20 bases between. Germline CDR1 reads SGHRS; CDR2 reads YFSETQ. CDR3 length: 18 amino acids. DNA of the CDR3: TGCGCCAGCAGCTTGGAACCGGGACACAGAACGGAAAATGAAAAACTGTTTTTT. Translated, it gives CASSLEPGHRTENEKLFF.

This clone showed up just once. The CDR3 region has the DNA TGTGCCAGCAGCCCCCGGGGGGGTCAGCCCCAGCATTTT. This sequence encodes CASSPRGGQPQHF. The chain is built from TRBV7-2 and TRBJ1-5; a possible D gene is TRBD1 (5 bases). Per germline, CDR1 SGHTA and CDR2 FQGNSA. The CDR3 runs to 13 residues. V lost 5 bases to trimming and J lost 6 bases, with 11 bases between them.

This clone has just one count. As DNA, the CDR3 is TGTGCCAGCAGCTTAGATCGGGGGGGTGAGACCCAGTACTTC. Translated, it gives CASSLDRGGETQYF. This sequence joins TRBV7-2 and TRBJ2-5; 8 positions agree with TRBD2. CDR1 is SGHTA, CDR2 FQGNSA, per germline. V shed 1 base and J 5 bases; nucleotides not matched to a gene: 3. The CDR3 is 14 amino acids.